This is a list of T cell receptor beta chains from one sample in a study of somatic mutations in cytotoxic T cells in rheumatoid arthritis. Sequencing used immunoSEQ multiplex PCR; TCRdb keeps in-frame clones, though not all of them. The repertoire holds approximately 14,000 clones, with under 80% as singletons. The sample comprised CD8+ T cells sorted from blood. The receptors stem from an adult with rheumatoid arthritis. Each CDR3 is given with its conserved first and last residue. The D gene is left open where the match is weak. Clone size appears in some rows only: once, few, many, or a class for an expanded clone.

v_call,j_call,d_call,clone_size,cdr3_aa,cdr3_nt
TRBV27,TRBJ2-1,-,-,CASSLSAQTLGFF,TGTGCCAGCAGTTTATCGGCCCAAACGTTAGGGTTCTTC
TRBV27,TRBJ2-2,-,-,CASSLKGLDTGELFF,TGTGCCAGCAGTTTAAAGGGGCTGGACACCGGGGAGCTGTTTTTT
TRBV7-9,TRBJ2-5,-,-,CASGDSRVQETQYF,TGTGCCAGCGGAGATTCCCGAGTACAAGAGACCCAGTACTTC
TRBV5-4,TRBJ1-5,-,-,CASSWGTTRSANQPQHF,TGTGCCAGCAGCTGGGGGACTACAAGGTCGGCCAATCAGCCCCAGCATTTT
TRBV14,TRBJ2-3,-,-,CASSRGFSTDTQYF,TGTGCCAGCAGCCGCGGGTTTAGCACAGATACGCAGTATTTT
TRBV4-1,TRBJ2-7,TRBD2,once,CASSQSGTGSSYEQYF,TGCGCCAGCAGCCAAAGCGGGACGGGCAGCTCCTACGAGCAGTACTTC
TRBV6-1,TRBJ2-1,TRBD2,once,CASSEWASGSSYNEQFF,TGTGCCAGCAGTGAATGGGCTAGCGGGAGCTCCTACAATGAGCAGTTCTTC
TRBV19,TRBJ2-7,-,medium-sized,CASSISLGSEQYF,TGTGCCAGTAGTATTAGTTTGGGCAGCGAGCAGTACTTC
TRBV5-1,TRBJ2-2,TRBD2,-,CASRKGLAGGQNTGELFF,TGCGCCAGCAGGAAGGGACTAGCGGGGGGCCAGAACACCGGGGAGCTGTTTTTT
TRBV27,TRBJ2-1,-,-,CASSLSVGQYNEQFF,TGTGCCAGCAGTTTATCAGTCGGACAGTACAATGAGCAGTTCTTC
TRBV6-1,TRBJ2-7,-,-,CASSGTEQYF,TGTGCCAGCAGTGGGACAGAGCAGTACTTC
TRBV7-6,TRBJ1-1,TRBD1,-,CASSPWLGRTGATEAFF,TGTGCCAGCAGCCCCTGGCTAGGGCGGACAGGGGCCACTGAAGCTTTCTTT
TRBV5-6,TRBJ2-1,-,-,CASEGTEQFF,TGTGCCTCAGAGGGGACTGAGCAGTTCTTC
TRBV5-4,TRBJ1-4,TRBD1,-,CASSNPLQGAREKLFF,TGTGCCAGCAGCAACCCGTTACAGGGGGCGCGAGAAAAACTGTTTTTT
TRBV28,TRBJ1-5,-,-,CASSLDREENAEYSNQPQHF,TGTGCCAGCAGTTTAGACCGGGAAGAAAACGCGGAATATAGCAATCAGCCCCAGCATTTT
TRBV5-5,TRBJ2-7,-,-,CASSLRQPYEQYF,TGTGCCAGCAGTCTGCGGCAACCCTACGAGCAGTACTTC
TRBV10-1,TRBJ2-7,-,-,CASIREIQDEQYF,TGCGCCAGCATCCGGGAAATACAGGACGAGCAGTACTTC
TRBV6-1,TRBJ2-5,TRBD1,-,CASSERQQGMRKTQYF,TGTGCCAGCAGTGAACGTCAACAGGGGATGAGAAAGACCCAGTACTTC
TRBV6-5,TRBJ2-1,TRBD1,-,CATCPDRNHNEQFF,TGTGCTACCTGCCCGGACAGGAACCACAATGAGCAGTTCTTC